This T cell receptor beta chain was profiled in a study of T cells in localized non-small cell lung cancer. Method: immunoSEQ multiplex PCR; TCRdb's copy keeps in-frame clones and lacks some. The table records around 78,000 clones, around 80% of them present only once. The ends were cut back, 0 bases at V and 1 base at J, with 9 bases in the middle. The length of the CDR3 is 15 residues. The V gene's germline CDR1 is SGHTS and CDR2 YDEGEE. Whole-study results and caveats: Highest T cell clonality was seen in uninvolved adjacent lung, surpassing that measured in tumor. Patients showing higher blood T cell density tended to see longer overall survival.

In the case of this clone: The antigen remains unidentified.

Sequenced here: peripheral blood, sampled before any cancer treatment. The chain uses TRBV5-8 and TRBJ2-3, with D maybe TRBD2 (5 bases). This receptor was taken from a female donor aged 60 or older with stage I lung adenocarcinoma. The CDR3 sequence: CASSLAAGRTDTQYF. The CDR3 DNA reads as TGTGCCAGCAGCTTGGCTGCGGGCCGCACAGATACGCAGTATTTT.